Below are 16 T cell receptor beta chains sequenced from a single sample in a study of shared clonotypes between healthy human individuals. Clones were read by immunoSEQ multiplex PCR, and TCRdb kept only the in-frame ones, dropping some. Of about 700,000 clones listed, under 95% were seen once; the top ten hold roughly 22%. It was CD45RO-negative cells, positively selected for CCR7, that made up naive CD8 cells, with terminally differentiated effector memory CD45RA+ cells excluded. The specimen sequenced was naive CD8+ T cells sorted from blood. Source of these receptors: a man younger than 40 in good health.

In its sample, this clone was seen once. Written as DNA, the CDR3 is TGCGCCAGCAGCCTTCAGGCACTAGCGGGCACAGATACGCAGTATTTT. It specifies CASSLQALAGTDTQYF. J is TRBJ2-3 and V is TRBV4-1; 8 positions agree with TRBD2. V dropped 4 bases and J dropped 1; count of bases not matched to a gene: 7. CDR3 length equals 16 residues. Germline CDR1 is MGHRA and CDR2 is YSYEKL.

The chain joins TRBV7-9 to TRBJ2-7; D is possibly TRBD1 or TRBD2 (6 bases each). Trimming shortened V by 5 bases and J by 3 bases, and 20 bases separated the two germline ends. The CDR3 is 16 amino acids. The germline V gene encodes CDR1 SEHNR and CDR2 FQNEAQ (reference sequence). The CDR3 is CASSPGLGRGLYEQYF. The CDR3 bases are TGTGCCAGCAGCCCGGGCCTTGGCAGGGGACTCTACGAGCAGTACTTC.

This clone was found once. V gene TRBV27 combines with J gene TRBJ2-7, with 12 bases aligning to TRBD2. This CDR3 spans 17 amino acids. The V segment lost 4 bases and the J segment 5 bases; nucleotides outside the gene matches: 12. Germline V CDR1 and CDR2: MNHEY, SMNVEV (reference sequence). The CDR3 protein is CASSSPTSGRVVHEQYF. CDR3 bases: TGTGCCAGCAGTTCCCCGACTAGCGGGAGAGTAGTCCACGAGCAGTACTTC.

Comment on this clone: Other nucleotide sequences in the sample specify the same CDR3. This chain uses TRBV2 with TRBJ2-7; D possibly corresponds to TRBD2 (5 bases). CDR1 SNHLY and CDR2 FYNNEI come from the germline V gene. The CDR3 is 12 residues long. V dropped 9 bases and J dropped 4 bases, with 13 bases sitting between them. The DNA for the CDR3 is TGTGCCAGTCGGGATGGCCCTTACGAGCAGTACTTC. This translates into CASRDGPYEQYF. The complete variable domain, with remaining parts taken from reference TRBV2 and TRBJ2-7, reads EPEVTQTPSHQVTQMGQEVILRCVPISNHLYFYWYRQILGQKVEFLVSFYNNEISEKSEIFDDQFSVERPDGSNFTLKIRSTKLEDSAMYFCASRDGPYEQYFGPGTRLTVT.

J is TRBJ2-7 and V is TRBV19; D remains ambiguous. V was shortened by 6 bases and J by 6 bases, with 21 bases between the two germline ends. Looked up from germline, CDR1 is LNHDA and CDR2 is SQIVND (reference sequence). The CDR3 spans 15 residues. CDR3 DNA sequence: TGTGCCAGTAGCCAGCCACGGACGGGTTACCTCGAGCAGTACTTC. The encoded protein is CASSQPRTGYLEQYF.

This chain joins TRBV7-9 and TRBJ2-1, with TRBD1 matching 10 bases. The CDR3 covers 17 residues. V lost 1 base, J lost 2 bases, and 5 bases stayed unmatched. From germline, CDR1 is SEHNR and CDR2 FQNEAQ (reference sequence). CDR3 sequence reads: CASSLGGQGGPYNEQFF. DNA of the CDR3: TGTGCCAGCAGCTTAGGCGGACAGGGGGGACCCTACAATGAGCAGTTCTTC.

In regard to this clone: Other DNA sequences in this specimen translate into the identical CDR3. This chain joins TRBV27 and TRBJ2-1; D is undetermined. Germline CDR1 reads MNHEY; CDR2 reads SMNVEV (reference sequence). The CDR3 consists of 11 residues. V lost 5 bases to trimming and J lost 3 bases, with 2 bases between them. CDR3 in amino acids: CASSLYNEQFF. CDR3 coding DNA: TGTGCCAGCAGTCTCTACAATGAGCAGTTCTTC.

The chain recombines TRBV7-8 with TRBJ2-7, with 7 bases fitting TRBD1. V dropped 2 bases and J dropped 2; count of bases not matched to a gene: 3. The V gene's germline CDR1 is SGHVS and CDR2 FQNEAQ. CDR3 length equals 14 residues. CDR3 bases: TGTGCCAGCAGCTTACCAGGGGGAACCTACGAGCAGTACTTC. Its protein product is CASSLPGGTYEQYF.

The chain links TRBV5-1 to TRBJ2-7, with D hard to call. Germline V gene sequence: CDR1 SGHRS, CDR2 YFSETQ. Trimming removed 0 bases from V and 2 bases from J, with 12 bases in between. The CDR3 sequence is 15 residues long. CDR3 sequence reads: CASSLETWSTYEQYF. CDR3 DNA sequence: TGCGCCAGCAGCTTGGAGACGTGGTCAACCTACGAGCAGTACTTC.

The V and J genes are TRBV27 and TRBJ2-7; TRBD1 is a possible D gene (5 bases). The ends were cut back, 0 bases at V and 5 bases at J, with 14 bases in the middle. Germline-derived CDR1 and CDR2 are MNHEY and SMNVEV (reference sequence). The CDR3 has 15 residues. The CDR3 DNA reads TGTGCCAGCAGTTTATCGGGGCTCCCTATCCACGAGCAGTACTTC. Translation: CASSLSGLPIHEQYF.

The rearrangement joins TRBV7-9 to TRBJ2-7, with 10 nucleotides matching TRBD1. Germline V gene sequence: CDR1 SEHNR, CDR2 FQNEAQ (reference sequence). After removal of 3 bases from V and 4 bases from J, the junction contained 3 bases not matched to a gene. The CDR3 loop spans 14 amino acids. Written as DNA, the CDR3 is TGTGCCAGCAGCTTTGACAGGGGGCGGTACGAGCAGTACTTC. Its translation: CASSFDRGRYEQYF.

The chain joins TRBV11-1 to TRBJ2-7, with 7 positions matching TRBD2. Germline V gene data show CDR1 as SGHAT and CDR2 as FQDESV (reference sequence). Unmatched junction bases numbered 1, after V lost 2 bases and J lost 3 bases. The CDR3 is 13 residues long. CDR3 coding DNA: TGTGCCAGCAGCTTATGGACTAGCTACGAGCAGTACTTC. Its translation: CASSLWTSYEQYF.

The CDR3 DNA sequence: TGTGCCAGCAGTGAATTCGCGGGAACAATGGCAGATACGCAGTATTTT. Translation gives CASSEFAGTMADTQYF. The chain is built from TRBV6-1 and TRBJ2-3; a weak D match, TRBD2 (6 bases). This CDR3 has 16 residues. Germline V gene data show CDR1 as MNHNS and CDR2 as SASEGT. V lost 2 bases and J lost 4, with 16 bases in between.

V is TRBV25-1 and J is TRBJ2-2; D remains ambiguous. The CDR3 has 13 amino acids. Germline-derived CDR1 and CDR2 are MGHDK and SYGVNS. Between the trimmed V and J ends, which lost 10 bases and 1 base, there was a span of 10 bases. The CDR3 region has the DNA TGTGCCACCATCGACAAGAACACCGGGGAGCTGTTTTTT. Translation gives CATIDKNTGELFF. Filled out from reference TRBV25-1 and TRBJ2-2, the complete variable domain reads EADIYQTPRYLVIGTGKKITLECSQTMGHDKMYWYQQDPGMELHLIHYSYGVNSTEKGDLSSESTVSRIRTEHFPLTLESARPSHTSQYLCATIDKNTGELFFGEGSRLTVL.

The DNA of the CDR3 is TGTGCCAGCAGTCACGGACAGGACTCCTACGAGCAGTACTTC. Translated: CASSHGQDSYEQYF. The chain links TRBV28 to TRBJ2-7; TRBD1 aligns across 7 bases. Germline assignment: CDR1 MDHEN and CDR2 SYDVKM. The CDR3 length is 14 residues. Trimming cost V 5 bases and J 0 bases; bases outside gene matches: 4. The full variable domain, with the rest looked up from reference TRBV28 and TRBJ2-7, is DVKVTQSSRYLVKRTGEKVFLECVQDMDHENMFWYRQDPGLGLRLIYFSYDVKMKEKGDIPEGYSVSREKKERFSLILESASTNQTSMYLCASSHGQDSYEQYFGPGTRLTVT.

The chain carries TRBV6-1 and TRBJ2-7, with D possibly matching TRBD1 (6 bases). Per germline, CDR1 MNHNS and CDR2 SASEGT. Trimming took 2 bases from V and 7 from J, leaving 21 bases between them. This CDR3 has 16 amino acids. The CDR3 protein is CASSEWVSGHPWEQYF. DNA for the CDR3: TGTGCCAGCAGTGAATGGGTTTCGGGACACCCTTGGGAGCAGTACTTC.